Listed here are 5 T cell receptor beta chains from one sample, sequenced in a study of T-cell reconstitution after alpha-beta-depleted transplantation in children. TCRbeta library preparation incorporated unique molecular identifiers. TCRdb re-derived calls from the PCR reads in MiXCR, one entry per CDR3 protein. The table has 300,000 to 400,000 distinct CDR3 sequences, around 15% seen once; the top ten hold roughly 40%. The sample here was PBMCs, mostly from graft donor cells, taken 360 days after TCRalphabeta/CD19-depleted stem cell transplant. The receptors were gathered from a male patient between 2 and 9 years old who had a stem cell transplant for acute lymphoblastic leukemia, so the T cells may come from the graft donor.

The rearrangement uses TRBV4-3 and TRBJ2-2, with 8 positions matching TRBD2. This CDR3 comprises 18 residues. Germline assignment: CDR1 LGHNA and CDR2 YSLEER. After removal of 0 bases from V and 3 bases from J, the junction contained 9 bases not matched to a gene. The CDR3 spells CASSQDPTSAWDTGELFF. The CDR3 DNA follows: TGCGCCAGCAGCCAAGATCCGACTAGCGCGTGGGACACCGGGGAGCTGTTTTTT.

This clonotype was recorded a few times. This chain connects TRBV5-6 to TRBJ1-2, with D perhaps TRBD1 (5 bases). V was clipped by 2 bases and J by 6 bases, with 11 bases between them. CDR1 SGHDT and CDR2 YYEEEE come from the germline V gene. CDR3 length equals 13 residues. The CDR3 here is CASSFGLGHGYTF. CDR3 bases: TGTGCCAGCAGCTTCGGACTGGGGCATGGCTACACCTTC.

This clonotype has a handful of counts. This chain links TRBV5-8 with TRBJ1-1; no clear D. From germline, CDR1 is SGHTS and CDR2 YDEGEE. This CDR3 has 13 amino acids. The V and J ends lost 0 bases and 8 bases respectively, with 11 bases between them. CDR3 DNA: TGTGCCAGCAGCTTGGAGAGGCGTTCAGAAGCTTTCTTT. It codes for CASSLERRSEAFF.

This clonotype has a handful of counts. The V and J genes are TRBV7-9 and TRBJ1-4; D is undetermined. Germline CDR1 and CDR2: SEHNR and FQNEAQ (reference sequence). The V end was cut by 1 base, the J end by 5 bases, with 5 bases between. The CDR3 spans 13 residues. CDR3 DNA: TGTGCCAGCAGCTTAGGCGCGAATGAAAAACTGTTTTTT. Residues: CASSLGANEKLFF.

The chain carries TRBV6-2 or TRBV6-3 and TRBJ1-1; no reliable D call. The V and J ends lost 1 base and 0 bases respectively, with 12 bases between them. Germline V CDR1 and CDR2: MNHEY, SVGEGT. The CDR3 loop spans 16 amino acids. DNA for the CDR3: TGTGCCAGCAGTTACTTAGCCCAATCCATGAACACTGAAGCTTTCTTT. Protein product: CASSYLAQSMNTEAFF.